This T cell receptor beta chain was observed in a study of cytomegalovirus exposure and HLA in healthy donors. Findings of the study overall: Because they were indistinguishable, some V segments, including TRBV6-2 and TRBV6-3, were excluded.

Per germline, CDR1 MNHEY and CDR2 SMNVEV (reference sequence). V lost 0 bases, J lost 4 bases, and 12 bases lay in between. There are 15 residues in the CDR3. With regard to this clone: Its antigen is as yet unknown.

The primer mix had 60 Vbeta and 13 Jbeta primers. TCRdb's copy holds only in-frame clones and misses some; the assay was immunoSEQ multiplex PCR. Of fewer than 250,000 clones listed, approximately 70% are singletons. This clonotype was obtained from a woman in her 30s in good health and CMV-seronegative. The sequenced sample was PBMCs. This chain uses TRBV27 with TRBJ1-2; TRBD1 might be the D (5 bases). CDR3 protein: CASSLSAQGGYGYTF. CDR3 in DNA: TGTGCCAGCAGTTTATCGGCCCAGGGTGGCTATGGCTACACCTTC.